This TCR beta chain comes out of a study of T cells after yellow fever vaccination (dated by TCRdb to 2018 to 2020). In the study overall: Libraries from fractions with low cell numbers were prepared with the SMART-Seq v4 Ultra Low Input RNA kit. To track T-cell clones before and after primary and booster YFV17D yellow fever vaccination, bulk TCR alpha and beta repertoires were sequenced longitudinally. Two healthy male donors, one aged 18 to 30 and one aged 30 to 39 years, made up the cohort. Blood was collected at multiple timepoints before and after primary and secondary immunization, and bulk PBMC replicates and cell subsets were isolated. The paper's findings and limits, for the study overall: Because abundant contaminating clonotypes from the bulk population could be contained in FACS-sorted repertoires, computational filtering was required. The secondary T-cell response was found to be weaker but faster than the primary response, with a peak reached on day 5 rather than on day 15. Because the study included only two donors, the extent to which the findings can be generalized is limited. A small fraction of clonotypes appeared in both the CD4 and CD8 compartments, likely as a result of convergent recombination. After the booster, most clones that had expanded after primary vaccination were detected again (roughly 95% of CD4 and roughly nine tenths of CD8), suggesting broad maintenance of memory.

The treatment or condition tag for this specimen amounts to: live attenuated yellow fever vaccine strain. PBMCs were isolated from peripheral blood using a standard Ficoll-Paque protocol. CD4 and CD8 T-cell fractions were isolated with Dynabeads CD4 and CD8 positive selection kits. TriZol was used to extract RNA from bulk PBMCs, from CD4 and CD8 fractions, and from dextramer-positive and dextramer-negative fractions. Sequencing used an Illumina NovaSeq 6000. Synthesis of TCR cDNA relied on 5'RACE template switching, a step that introduced a universal primer site along with unique molecular identifiers. cDNA synthesis was primed from both the TCR alpha and TCR beta constant segments. Library amplification involved two PCR steps, and the second step added sample barcodes and sequencing adapters. Sequencing of libraries was done on Illumina HiSeq 2500 (2x100 bp) or NovaSeq (2x150 bp). The study's own analysis went as follows. Demultiplexing of reads and collapsing into UMI consensus sequences were performed with MIGEC, and V(D)J alignment was carried out with MiXCR. Vaccine-responding clonotypes were defined with edgeR using replicate PBMC samples, requiring FDR below 0.01 and a log2 fold change above 5 up to day 15. Each bulk clonotype received a CD4 or CD8 identity based on whether the sequenced CD4 or CD8 repertoire contained that clonotype at higher abundance. TCRdb reprocessed the public reads (quality trimming at Q25 with fastp, clone calling with MiXCR) and kept in-frame beta chains. Rows with a matching CDR3 protein are joined into one entry that keeps the most common DNA and genes. The V and J calls here are based on TCRdb, not the publication. Present in this sample are about 320,000 distinct CDR3 sequences, about 10% of which were seen just once. The top ten clones comprise 3% to 3.5% of the sample.

This clonotype was seen only a few times. The specificity of this receptor is unknown. No much larger clone is present one base from it, and per-base qualities are unavailable. The germline V gene supplies CDR1 KGHSH and CDR2 LQKENI. V loses 2 bases, J loses 4 bases, and the germline ends lie 11 bases apart. The cysteine opens and the phenylalanine closes a CDR3 of 14 amino acids. The read is trimmed to its CDR3 DNA, 42 bases read in frame from base 1. Sequences were derived from CD4+ T cells sorted from PBMCs, sampled 45 days after the yellow fever booster vaccination. The sequence joins TRBV18 to TRBJ1-1; the D gene cannot be resolved reliably. The receptor was derived from a man younger than 35 who received the YFV17D yellow fever vaccine. The CDR3: CASSPGQVGTEAFF. The nucleotides read TGTGCCAGCTCACCAGGTCAGGTCGGCACTGAAGCTTTCTTT.